Detailed here is one T cell receptor beta chain. As yet, its antigen is unknown. The record originates from a study of cytomegalovirus exposure and HLA in healthy donors. Across the whole study: Early release data held 80 million to 100 million unique TCRs from HLA-typed donors. Ancestry clustering placed roughly 86% of some 400 genotyped donors in the Caucasian-associated cluster.

This CDR3 is built from 14 residues. Trimming stripped 0 bases from V and 3 bases from J, with 10 bases between. Germline V CDR1 and CDR2: SGHRS, YFSETQ. Study outcomes and limitations: About 87% or about 30% of the time was how often most TCR beta V segments were productive, according to an earlier analysis.

PCR was performed using 60 Vbeta and 13 Jbeta primers. Repertoires were generated with immunoSEQ multiplex PCR, while TCRdb's copy carries only in-frame clones and drops some. Among more than 150,000 clones listed, roughly 90% were seen once. The receptor comes from a girl in the first two years of life in good health and CMV-seronegative. This rearrangement joins TRBV5-1 to TRBJ2-7, with D unresolved. Sequencing was carried out using PBMCs. The CDR3 spells CASSLVQPYYEQYF. CDR3 coding DNA: TGCGCCAGCAGCTTGGTACAGCCGTACTACGAGCAGTACTTC. Using reference TRBV5-1 and TRBJ2-7 for the parts outside the CDR3, the full variable domain is KAGVTQTPRYLIKTRGQQVTLSCSPISGHRSVSWYQQTPGQGLQFLFEYFSETQRNKGNFPGRFSGRQFSNSRSEMNVSTLELGDSALYLCASSLVQPYYEQYFGPGTRLTVT.